Listed below are T cell receptor beta chains from one sample, sequenced in a study of cytomegalovirus exposure and HLA in healthy donors. Only in-frame clones appear in the TCRdb table, and some are missing; sequencing was by immunoSEQ multiplex PCR. The table has 95,000 to 150,000 clones, about 76% seen once; the top ten hold 2% to 2.5%. The sequenced sample was PBMCs. The receptors here all came from a woman between 40 and 50 years old in good health and CMV-seronegative. Both conserved end residues are part of each CDR3. The order of the fields is J gene, D gene, V gene, CDR3 protein. D genes are given only for firm matches.

TRBJ1-1,NA,TRBV18,CASSPGGNTEAFF
TRBJ2-1,TRBD2,TRBV7-9,CASSLTSGVNNEQFF
TRBJ2-2,NA,TRBV4-1,CASSHIRDTGELFF
TRBJ1-2,TRBD1,TRBV9,CASSVGHGQVYGYTF
TRBJ2-7,NA,TRBV7-6,CASSLIWGEAYEQYF
TRBJ2-5,NA,TRBV5-1,CASSLEGQRQETQYF
TRBJ2-3,TRBD2,TRBV11-2,CASSLVLVSGRLTDTQYF
TRBJ2-7,TRBD1,TRBV28,CASSYLGTANEQYF
TRBJ1-4,NA,TRBV6-5,CASRSAALGGEKLFF
TRBJ2-7,TRBD2,TRBV6-1,CASSKGLAAGQYF
NA,NA,TRBV2,CAKASVWAYEQYF
TRBJ2-3,NA,TRBV7-3,CASSREFTDTQYF
TRBJ1-3,NA,TRBV9,CASSVMGAGGNTIYF
TRBJ2-7,TRBD2,TRBV27,CASSRGLAGVRPYEQYF
TRBJ1-1,NA,TRBV5-1,CASRSHPGDGTEAFF
TRBJ1-2,NA,TRBV7-8,CASSPTVRDNYGYTF
TRBJ1-6,NA,TRBV5-1,CASSLDPRSSYNSPLHF
TRBJ2-2,NA,TRBV5-1,CASGLQDPNTGELFF
TRBJ2-7,NA,TRBV2,CASSEGAVHPSEQYF
TRBJ1-1,TRBD1,TRBV6-5,CASSYSRTGNTEAFF
TRBJ2-5,TRBD2,TRBV9,CASSVARGGGQETQYF
TRBJ2-7,TRBD2,TRBV7-8,CASSSSGALVGREQYF
TRBJ1-3,NA,TRBV6-1,CASSLWTLGNTIYF
TRBJ1-2,NA,TRBV27,CASSGRLGGYTF
TRBJ1-1,NA,TRBV4-2,CASSRPGLLESEAFF
TRBJ2-2,NA,TRBV4-2,CASSSEERGTNTGELFF
TRBJ1-5,NA,TRBV6-1,CASSEGGRLRPQHF
TRBJ1-1,NA,TRBV15,CATSRDGYMNTEAFF
TRBJ1-4,TRBD1,TRBV5-4,CASSGRTGGNEKLFF
TRBJ1-2,TRBD1,TRBV4-2,CASSHTGQGAGYTF
TRBJ1-1,NA,TRBV4-1,CASSWREMDTEAFF
TRBJ2-6,NA,TRBV2,CASSVVRLPSGANVLTF
TRBJ1-6,NA,TRBV9,CASSVHETQPSSSPLHF
NA,TRBD1,TRBV6-6,CASSNGQGSYEQYF
TRBJ2-3,NA,TRBV15,CATSRDRASTDTQYF
TRBJ2-6,NA,TRBV19,CASTPGGASGANVLTF
TRBJ1-6,NA,TRBV7-5,CARSHPLRSLSSYNSPLHF